The present entry profiles one T cell receptor beta chain with its context. Sequencing used immunoSEQ multiplex PCR; TCRdb keeps in-frame clones, though not all of them. The table has approximately 92,000 clones, approximately 94% seen once. The germline V gene encodes CDR1 SNHLY and CDR2 FYNNEI. Trimming removed 7 bases from V and 7 bases from J; junction bases left unmatched: 4. This CDR3 region has 14 residues. The data are from a study of OX40 agonist ivuxolimab in advanced cancers. Study at large: People who had prior anti-PD-1, anti-PD-L1 or anti-CTLA-4 therapy could take part, and around 40% had some.

Sample: CD4+ or CD8+ T cells sorted from blood, taken in a trial of the OX40 agonist ivuxolimab. The receptor was derived from an adult with an advanced solid tumor such as melanoma, head and neck, liver or kidney cancer. The rearrangement uses TRBV2 and TRBJ2-5; 15 bases line up with TRBD2. The CDR3 here is CASTGLAGGGTQYF. For the CDR3, the DNA is TGTGCCAGCACGGGACTAGCGGGAGGAGGGACCCAGTACTTC.